A selection of T cell receptor beta chains follows, all from one sample in a study of blood T cell repertoires in COVID-19. Measured with immunoSEQ multiplex PCR; TCRdb has only the in-frame clones, and not every one. Among 100,000 to 150,000 clones, around 80% were seen once, and the ten largest hold about 18%. The sequenced material came from peripheral blood. The receptors shown here come from a man aged 25-40 years with COVID-19, enrolled during active disease. Both conserved end residues are part of each CDR3. D genes are given only for firm matches. Clone size is stated in some rows and not others, as once, few, many or a class when expanded.

V	size	J	D	CDR3	DNA
TRBV4-2	once	TRBJ1-4	NA	CASSLGGQTNEKLFF	TGTGCCAGCAGCTTGGGGGGGCAGACTAATGAAAAACTGTTTTTT
TRBV11-3	once	TRBJ2-7	TRBD1	CASSLGQQGYEQYF	TGTGCCAGCAGCTTAGGTCAACAGGGGTACGAGCAGTACTTC
TRBV5-6	NA	TRBJ1-2	TRBD1	CASSLGTGTLYGYTF	TGTGCCAGCAGCTTGGGGACAGGGACTCTCTATGGCTACACCTTC
TRBV4-1	NA	TRBJ1-4	NA	CASSQVTIGDEKLFF	TGCGCCAGCAGCCAAGTAACCATAGGAGATGAAAAACTGTTTTTT
TRBV19	once	TRBJ2-7	TRBD2	CASQSGGYEQYF	TGTGCCAGTCAAAGCGGGGGCTACGAGCAGTACTTC
TRBV11-2	NA	TRBJ2-1	NA	CASSRNLGSPDNEQFF	TGTGCCAGCAGCCGAAATCTCGGGAGTCCGGACAATGAGCAGTTCTTC
TRBV27	NA	TRBJ1-2	NA	CASREQGIGGYTF	TGTGCCAGCAGGGAACAGGGTATCGGCGGCTACACCTTC
TRBV5-5	NA	TRBJ2-5	TRBD2	CASQTLSGGAGETQYF	TGTGCCAGCCAGACTTTGAGCGGGGGGGCTGGGGAGACCCAGTACTTC
TRBV30	NA	TRBJ2-2	NA	CACRVLGRTTGELFF	TGTGCCTGCCGGGTTCTGGGGAGGACCACCGGGGAGCTGTTTTTT
TRBV6-5	once	TRBJ2-1	TRBD1	CASRRTGSYNEQFF	TGTGCCAGCAGGCGGACAGGGTCCTACAATGAGCAGTTCTTC